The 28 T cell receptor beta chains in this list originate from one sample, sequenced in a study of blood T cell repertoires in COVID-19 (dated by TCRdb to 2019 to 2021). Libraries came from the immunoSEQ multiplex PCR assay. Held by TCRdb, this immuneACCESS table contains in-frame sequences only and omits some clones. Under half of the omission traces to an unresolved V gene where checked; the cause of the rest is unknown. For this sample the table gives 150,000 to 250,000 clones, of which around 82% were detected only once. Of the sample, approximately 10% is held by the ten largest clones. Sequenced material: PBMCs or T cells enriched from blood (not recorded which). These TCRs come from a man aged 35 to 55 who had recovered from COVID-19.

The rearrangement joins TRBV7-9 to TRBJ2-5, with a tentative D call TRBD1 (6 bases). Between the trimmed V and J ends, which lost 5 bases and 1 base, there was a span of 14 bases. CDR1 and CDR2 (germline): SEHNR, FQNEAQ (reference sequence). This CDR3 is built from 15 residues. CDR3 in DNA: TGTGCCAGCAGCGATCTGGACAGCCTCCAAGAGACCCAGTACTTC. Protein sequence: CASSDLDSLQETQYF.

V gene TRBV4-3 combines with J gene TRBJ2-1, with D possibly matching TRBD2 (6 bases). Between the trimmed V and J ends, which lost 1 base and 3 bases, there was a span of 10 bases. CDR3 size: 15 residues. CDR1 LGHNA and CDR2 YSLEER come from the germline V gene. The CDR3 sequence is CASSQGAGYYNEQFF. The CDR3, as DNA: TGCGCCAGCAGCCAAGGAGCGGGCTACTACAATGAGCAGTTCTTC.

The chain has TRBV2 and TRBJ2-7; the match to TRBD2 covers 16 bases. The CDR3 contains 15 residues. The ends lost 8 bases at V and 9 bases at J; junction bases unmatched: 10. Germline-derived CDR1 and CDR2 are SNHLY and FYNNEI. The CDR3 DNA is TGTGCCAGCGGCTCCGGGACTAGCGGGAGGGCCGGGCAGTACTTC. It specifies CASGSGTSGRAGQYF.

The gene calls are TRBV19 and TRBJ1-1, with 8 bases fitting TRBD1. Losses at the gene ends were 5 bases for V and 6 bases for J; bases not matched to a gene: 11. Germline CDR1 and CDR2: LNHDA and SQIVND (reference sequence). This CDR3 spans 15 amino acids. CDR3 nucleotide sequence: TGTGCCAGTAGTCGACGGACAGGGTTCCCTCCTGAAGCTTTCTTT. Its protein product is CASSRRTGFPPEAFF.

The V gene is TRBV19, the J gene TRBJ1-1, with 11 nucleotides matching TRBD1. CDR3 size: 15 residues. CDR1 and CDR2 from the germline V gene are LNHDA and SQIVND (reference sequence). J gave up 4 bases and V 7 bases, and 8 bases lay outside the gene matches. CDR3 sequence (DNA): TGTGCCAGTATAAAGGGACAGGGGGGAATCACTGAAGCTTTCTTT. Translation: CASIKGQGGITEAFF.

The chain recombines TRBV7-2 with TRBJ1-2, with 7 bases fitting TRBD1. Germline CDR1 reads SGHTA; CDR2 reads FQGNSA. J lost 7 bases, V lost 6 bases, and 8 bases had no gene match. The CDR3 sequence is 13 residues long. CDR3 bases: TGTGCCAGCAGACTCGACAGGGTTACTGGCTACACCTTC. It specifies CASRLDRVTGYTF.

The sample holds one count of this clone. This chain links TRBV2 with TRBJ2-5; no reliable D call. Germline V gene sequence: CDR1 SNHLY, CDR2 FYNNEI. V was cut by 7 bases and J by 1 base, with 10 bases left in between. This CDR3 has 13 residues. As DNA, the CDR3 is TGTGCCAGCATAAAGACTGGCCAAGAGACCCAGTACTTC. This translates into CASIKTGQETQYF. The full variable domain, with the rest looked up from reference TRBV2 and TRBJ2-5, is EPEVTQTPSHQVTQMGQEVILRCVPISNHLYFYWYRQILGQKVEFLVSFYNNEISEKSEIFDDQFSVERPDGSNFTLKIRSTKLEDSAMYFCASIKTGQETQYFGPGTRLLVL.

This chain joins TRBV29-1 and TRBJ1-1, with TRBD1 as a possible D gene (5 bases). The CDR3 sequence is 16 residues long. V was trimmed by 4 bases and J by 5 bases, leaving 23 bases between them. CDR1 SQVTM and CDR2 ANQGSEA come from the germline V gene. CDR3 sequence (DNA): TGCAGCGTTGGGCTACAGGAATCTACACCTGGAACTGAAGCTTTCTTT. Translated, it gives CSVGLQESTPGTEAFF. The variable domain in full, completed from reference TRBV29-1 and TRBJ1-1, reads SAVISQKPSRDICQRGTSLTIQCQVDSQVTMMFWYRQQPGQSLTLIATANQGSEATYESGFVIDKFPISRPNLTFSTLTVSNMSPEDSSIYLCSVGLQESTPGTEAFFGQGTRLTVV.

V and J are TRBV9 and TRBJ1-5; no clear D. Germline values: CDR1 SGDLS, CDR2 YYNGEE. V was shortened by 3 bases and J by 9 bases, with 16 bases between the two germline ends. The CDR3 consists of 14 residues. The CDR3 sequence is CASSATGDVGPQHF. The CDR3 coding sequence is TGTGCCAGCAGCGCCACCGGGGATGTGGGGCCCCAGCATTTT.

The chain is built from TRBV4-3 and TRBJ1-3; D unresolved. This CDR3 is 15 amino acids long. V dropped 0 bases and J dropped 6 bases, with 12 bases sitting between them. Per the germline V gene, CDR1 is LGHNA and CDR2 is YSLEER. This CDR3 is CASSQDLPAINTIYF. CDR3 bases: TGCGCCAGCAGCCAAGATCTGCCAGCGATAAACACCATATATTTT.

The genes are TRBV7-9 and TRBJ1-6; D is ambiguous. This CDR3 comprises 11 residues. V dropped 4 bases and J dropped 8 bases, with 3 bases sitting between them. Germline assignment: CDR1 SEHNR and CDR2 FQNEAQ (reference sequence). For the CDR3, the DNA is TGTGCCAGCAGCTCTCATTCACCCCTCCACTTT. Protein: CASSSHSPLHF.

DNA for the CDR3: TGTGCCAGCAGCTTGAGGGGCACTGAAGCTTTCTTT. It codes for CASSLRGTEAFF. V and J are TRBV5-4 and TRBJ1-1, with D maybe TRBD1 (5 bases). Trimming stripped 1 base from V and 4 bases from J, with 5 bases between. The germline CDR1 and CDR2 sequences are SGHNT and YYREEE (reference sequence). The CDR3 runs to 12 residues.

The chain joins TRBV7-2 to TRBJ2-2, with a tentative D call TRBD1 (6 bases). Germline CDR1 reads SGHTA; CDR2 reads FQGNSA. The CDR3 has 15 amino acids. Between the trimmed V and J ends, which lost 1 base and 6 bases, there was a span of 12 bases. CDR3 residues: CASSLVSGVAGELFF. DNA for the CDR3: TGTGCCAGCAGCTTAGTGTCAGGGGTTGCCGGGGAGCTGTTTTTT. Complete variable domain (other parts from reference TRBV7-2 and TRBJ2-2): GAGVSQSPSNKVTEKGKDVELRCDPISGHTALYWYRQSLGQGLEFLIYFQGNSAPDKSGLPSDRFSAERTGGSVSTLTIQRTQQEDSAVYLCASSLVSGVAGELFFGEGSRLTVL.

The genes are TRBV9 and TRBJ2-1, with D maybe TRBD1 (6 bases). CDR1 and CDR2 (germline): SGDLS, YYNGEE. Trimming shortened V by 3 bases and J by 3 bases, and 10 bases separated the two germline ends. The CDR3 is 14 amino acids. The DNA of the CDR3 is TGTGCCAGCAGCGGAGAGGACAGCTACAATGAGCAGTTCTTC. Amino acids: CASSGEDSYNEQFF.

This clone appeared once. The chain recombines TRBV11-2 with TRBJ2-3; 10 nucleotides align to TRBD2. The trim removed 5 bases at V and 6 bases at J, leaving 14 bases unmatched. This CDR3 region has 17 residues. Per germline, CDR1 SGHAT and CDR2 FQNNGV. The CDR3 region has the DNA TGTGCCAGCAGCACCCGCCGGCGGACTAGCGGAACGGATACGCAGTATTTT. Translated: CASSTRRRTSGTDTQYF.

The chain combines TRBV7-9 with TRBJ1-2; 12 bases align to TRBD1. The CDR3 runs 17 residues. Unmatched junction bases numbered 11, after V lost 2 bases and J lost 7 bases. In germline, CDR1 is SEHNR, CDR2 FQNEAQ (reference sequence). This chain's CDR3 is CASSLSGTGGVIGGYTF. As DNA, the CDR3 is TGTGCCAGCAGCTTATCAGGGACAGGGGGCGTCATTGGTGGCTACACCTTC.

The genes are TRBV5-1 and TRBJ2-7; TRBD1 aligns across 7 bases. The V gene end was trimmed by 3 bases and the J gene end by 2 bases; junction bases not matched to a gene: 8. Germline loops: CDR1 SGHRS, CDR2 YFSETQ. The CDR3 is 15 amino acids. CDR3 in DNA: TGCGCCAGCAGCTCGTCCGGGACAGAGGCCTACGAGCAGTACTTC. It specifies CASSSSGTEAYEQYF.

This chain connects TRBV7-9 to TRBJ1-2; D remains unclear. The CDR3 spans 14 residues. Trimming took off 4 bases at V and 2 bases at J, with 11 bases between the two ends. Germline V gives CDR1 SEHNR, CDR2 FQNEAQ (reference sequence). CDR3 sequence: CASSSTTPNYGYTF. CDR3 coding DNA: TGTGCCAGCAGCTCAACTACACCGAACTATGGCTACACCTTC.

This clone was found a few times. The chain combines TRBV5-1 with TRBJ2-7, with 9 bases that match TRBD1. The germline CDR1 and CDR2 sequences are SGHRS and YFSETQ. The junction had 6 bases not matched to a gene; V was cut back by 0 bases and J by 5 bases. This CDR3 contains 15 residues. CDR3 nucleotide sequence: TGCGCCAGCAGCTTGGCCCCGGGACAGGGAGACGAGCAGTACTTC. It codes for CASSLAPGQGDEQYF. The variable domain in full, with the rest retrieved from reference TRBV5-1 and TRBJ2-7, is KAGVTQTPRYLIKTRGQQVTLSCSPISGHRSVSWYQQTPGQGLQFLFEYFSETQRNKGNFPGRFSGRQFSNSRSEMNVSTLELGDSALYLCASSLAPGQGDEQYFGPGTRLTVT.

CDR3 bases: TGTGCCAGCAGCTTGGCTGTCACTCACTATGGCTACACCTTC. Amino acids: CASSLAVTHYGYTF. The chain has TRBV5-6 and TRBJ1-2, with D unresolved. There are 14 residues in the CDR3. The V end lost 0 bases, the J end lost 3 bases, and 9 bases lay between the germline ends. The V gene's germline CDR1 is SGHDT and CDR2 YYEEEE.

The CDR3, as DNA: TGTGCCAGCAGCCCCCCCCGGGGGAGGAACACCGGGGAGCTGTTTTTT. Protein sequence: CASSPPRGRNTGELFF. The rearrangement links TRBV7-9 to TRBJ2-2, with D possibly TRBD2 on 6 matching bases. This CDR3 is 16 amino acids long. V gave up 5 bases and J gave up 1 base, with 14 bases separating them. The germline gives CDR1 SEHNR, CDR2 FQNEAQ (reference sequence).

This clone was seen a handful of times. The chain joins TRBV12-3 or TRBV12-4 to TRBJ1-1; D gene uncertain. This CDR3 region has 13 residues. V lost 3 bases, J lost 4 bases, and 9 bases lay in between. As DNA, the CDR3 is TGTGCCAGCAGTTTCGGGGTGGCCACTGAAGCTTTCTTT. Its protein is CASSFGVATEAFF.

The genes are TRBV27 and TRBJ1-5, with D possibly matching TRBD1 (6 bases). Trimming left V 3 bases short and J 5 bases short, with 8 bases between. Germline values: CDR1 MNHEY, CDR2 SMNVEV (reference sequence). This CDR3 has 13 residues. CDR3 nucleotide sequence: TGTGCCAGCAGTTTTAACAGGGATCAGCCCCAGCATTTT. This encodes CASSFNRDQPQHF.

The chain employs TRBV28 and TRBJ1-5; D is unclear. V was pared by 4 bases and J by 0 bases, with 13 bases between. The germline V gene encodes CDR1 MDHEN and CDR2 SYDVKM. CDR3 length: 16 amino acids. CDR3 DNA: TGTGCCAGCAGTTCGCCCGAACTCTATAGCAATCAGCCCCAGCATTTT. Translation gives CASSSPELYSNQPQHF.

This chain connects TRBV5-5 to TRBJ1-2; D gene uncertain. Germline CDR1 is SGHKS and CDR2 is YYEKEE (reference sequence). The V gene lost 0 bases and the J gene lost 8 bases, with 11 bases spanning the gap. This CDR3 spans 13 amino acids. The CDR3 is CASSLERAGGYTF. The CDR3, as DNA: TGTGCCAGCAGCTTGGAGAGGGCGGGAGGCTACACCTTC. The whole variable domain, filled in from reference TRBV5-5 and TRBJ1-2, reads DAGVTQSPTHLIKTRGQQVTLRCSPISGHKSVSWYQQVLGQGPQFIFQYYEKEERGRGNFPDRFSARQFPNYSSELNVNALLLGDSALYLCASSLERAGGYTFGSGTRLTVV.

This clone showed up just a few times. The CDR3 DNA is TGTGCCAGTTCGAACCGACAGACCCTATTGGGCACTGAAGCTTTCTTT. Its protein product is CASSNRQTLLGTEAFF. This chain links TRBV19 with TRBJ1-1; TRBD1 might be the D (5 bases). CDR1 is LNHDA, CDR2 SQIVND, per germline (reference sequence). V lost 8 bases, J lost 4 bases, and 23 bases lay in between. The CDR3 loop spans 16 amino acids.

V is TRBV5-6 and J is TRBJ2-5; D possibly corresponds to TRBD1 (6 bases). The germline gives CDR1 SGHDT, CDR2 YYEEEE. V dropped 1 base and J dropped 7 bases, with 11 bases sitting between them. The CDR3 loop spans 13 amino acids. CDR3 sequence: CASSLYLGGTQYF. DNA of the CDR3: TGTGCCAGCAGCTTGTATTTAGGGGGGACCCAGTACTTC.

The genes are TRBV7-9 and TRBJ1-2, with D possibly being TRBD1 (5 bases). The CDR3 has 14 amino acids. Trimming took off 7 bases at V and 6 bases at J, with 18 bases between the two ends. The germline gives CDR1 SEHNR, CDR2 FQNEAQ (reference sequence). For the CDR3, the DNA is TGTGCCAGCATCATCGGGGGGAGAGTCGATGGCTACACCTTC. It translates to CASIIGGRVDGYTF.